These 32 T cell receptor beta chains were sequenced from one sample in a study of shared clonotypes between healthy human individuals. TCRdb's table, derived via immunoSEQ multiplex PCR, lists solely in-frame clones and lacks some. The repertoire includes some 580,000 clones, less than 98% of them detected once, and 0.045% to 0.06% sits in the top ten. Material for sequencing was naive CD4+ T cells sorted from blood. Subset of the sample: CD45RA+ positively selected. These receptor sequences come from a woman in her thirties in good health.

The chain has TRBV6-5 and TRBJ2-2; D may correspond to TRBD1 or TRBD2 (6 bases each). Between the trimmed V and J ends, which lost 0 bases and 4 bases, there was a span of 12 bases. The V gene's germline CDR1 is MNHEY and CDR2 SVGAGI. The CDR3 is 16 residues long. CDR3 amino acids: CASSYSRGAFTGELFF. CDR3 nucleotides: TGTGCCAGCAGTTACTCGAGGGGGGCTTTCACCGGGGAGCTGTTTTTT.

The chain couples TRBV7-9 to TRBJ2-4, with 8 bases that match TRBD1. With V trimmed by 3 bases and J by 0 bases, 7 bases remained unmatched. Germline V gene data show CDR1 as SEHNR and CDR2 as FQNEAQ (reference sequence). There are 17 residues in the CDR3. CDR3 nucleotide sequence: TGTGCCAGCAGCTTTGGCCCGGACAGGGTAGCCAAAAACATTCAGTACTTC. Protein sequence: CASSFGPDRVAKNIQYF.

J is TRBJ2-7 and V is TRBV5-1; 7 bases map to TRBD2. This CDR3 is 15 amino acids long. Germline trimming cut 4 bases from V and 7 bases from J; bases unmatched to any gene: 14. Germline CDR1 reads SGHRS; CDR2 reads YFSETQ. The CDR3 region is CASSIASHSGEEQYF. For the CDR3, the DNA is TGCGCCAGCAGCATAGCGAGTCACAGCGGGGAGGAGCAGTACTTC.

V gene TRBV5-1 combines with J gene TRBJ1-1; D may be TRBD1 (5 bases). Per germline, CDR1 SGHRS and CDR2 YFSETQ. The CDR3 is 14 residues long. V was trimmed by 5 bases and J by 1 base, leaving 12 bases between them. CDR3 protein: CASSLTAPNTEAFF. CDR3 sequence (DNA): TGCGCCAGCAGTCTGACAGCCCCGAACACTGAAGCTTTCTTT.

This clone occurred once. The chain is built from TRBV18 and TRBJ2-3; a possible D gene is TRBD1 (6 bases). Germline CDR1 KGHSH, CDR2 LQKENI. V was shortened by 6 bases and J by 4 bases, with 14 bases between the two germline ends. CDR3 length equals 14 residues. DNA of the CDR3: TGTGCCAGCTCCCAGGGACCAGGGGCAGATACGCAGTATTTT. This translates into CASSQGPGADTQYF.

The rearrangement links TRBV28 to TRBJ2-2; 7 nucleotides align to TRBD1. This CDR3 is built from 17 residues. Per germline, CDR1 MDHEN and CDR2 SYDVKM. The V and J ends lost 6 bases and 4 bases, in that order; junction bases with no gene match: 14. CDR3 amino acids: CASRVKPDRPRTGELFF. In DNA, the CDR3 is TGTGCCAGCAGGGTAAAACCGGACAGGCCTCGCACCGGGGAGCTGTTTTTT.

The V call is TRBV30, the J call TRBJ2-7; 11 positions match TRBD1. The CDR3 runs 17 residues. With V trimmed by 4 bases and J by 3 bases, 14 bases remained unmatched. CDR1 is GTSNPN and CDR2 is SVGIG in the germline V gene (reference sequence). The CDR3 DNA sequence: TGTGCCTGGAAGGGGTGGAGAGGACAGGGGGCTTTCTACGAGCAGTACTTC. It codes for CAWKGWRGQGAFYEQYF.

This chain uses TRBV14 with TRBJ1-2, with D uncertain. The CDR3 runs 13 residues. Germline lookup yields CDR1 SGHDN and CDR2 FVKESK. Trimming pared 1 base from V and 6 bases from J, leaving 9 bases between. The CDR3 region is CASSQAGYDGYTF. DNA for the CDR3: TGTGCCAGCAGCCAAGCGGGATACGATGGCTACACCTTC. Full variable domain (missing parts from reference TRBV14 and TRBJ1-2): EAGVTQFPSHSVIEKGQTVTLRCDPISGHDNLYWYRRVMGKEIKFLLHFVKESKQDESGMPNNRFLAERTGGTYSTLKVQPAELEDSGVYFCASSQAGYDGYTFGSGTRLTVV.

The J gene is TRBJ2-1, the V gene TRBV14; 7 bases match TRBD2. Germline CDR1 and CDR2: SGHDN and FVKESK. The CDR3 spans 16 residues. The J segment lost 4 bases and the V segment lost 0 bases, leaving 6 bases of the junction unmatched. CDR3 sequence (DNA): TGTGCCAGCAGCCAAGATCGGGGGGAAATATACAATGAGCAGTTCTTC. Translating it yields CASSQDRGEIYNEQFF.

This chain uses TRBV28 with TRBJ1-1; 10 bases match TRBD1. The CDR3 has 16 amino acids. V trimming: 5 bases; J trimming: 13 bases; junction bases outside the gene matches: 19. Per germline, CDR1 MDHEN and CDR2 SYDVKM. The CDR3 nucleotides are TGTGCCAGCAGTACACCGGGACAGGGGTTTGTTGGTTTGGGTTTCTTT. This codes for CASSTPGQGFVGLGFF.

V usage is TRBV4-2 and J usage is TRBJ2-6; a possible D gene is TRBD2 (5 bases). Trimming cost V 1 base and J 1 base, with 8 bases left between them. The CDR3 totals 16 residues. CDR1 LGHNA and CDR2 YNFKEQ come from the germline V gene. CDR3 protein: CASSQVTGSGANVLTF. DNA of the CDR3: TGTGCCAGCAGCCAAGTAACGGGATCTGGGGCCAACGTCCTGACTTTC.

The chain joins TRBV10-3 to TRBJ2-1, with a tentative D call TRBD2 (5 bases). The V gene's germline CDR1 is ENHRY and CDR2 SYGVKD. The ends were cut back, 4 bases at V and 2 bases at J, with 15 bases in the middle. The CDR3 sequence is 16 residues long. This chain's CDR3 is CAISGWRSGTYNEQFF. DNA for the CDR3: TGTGCCATCAGTGGATGGAGGAGCGGTACCTACAATGAGCAGTTCTTC.

The chain uses TRBV11-2 and TRBJ2-1; no clear D gene. Trimming removed 0 bases at V and 2 bases at J, with 11 bases between. This CDR3 comprises 16 residues. The germline gives CDR1 SGHAT, CDR2 FQNNGV. CDR3 nucleotide sequence: TGTGCCAGCAGCTTAGAAAGATGGCAGGCCTACAATGAGCAGTTCTTC. Translated: CASSLERWQAYNEQFF. Full variable domain (remainder filled in from reference TRBV11-2 and TRBJ2-1): EAGVAQSPRYKIIEKRQSVAFWCNPISGHATLYWYQQILGQGPKLLIQFQNNGVVDDSQLPKDRFSAERLKGVDSTLKIQPAKLEDSAVYLCASSLERWQAYNEQFFGPGTRLTVL.

Worth noting for this clone: The sample holds other DNA sequences that translate to the same CDR3. V usage is TRBV28 and J usage is TRBJ1-5; D gene uncertain. The V and J ends lost 2 bases and 7 bases respectively, with 6 bases between them. The CDR3 runs to 12 residues. In germline, CDR1 is MDHEN, CDR2 SYDVKM. The CDR3 bases are TGTGCCAGCAGTTTAAGCGGACAGCCCCAGCATTTT. Its translation is CASSLSGQPQHF.

The V and J genes are TRBV6-5 and TRBJ2-6, with D uncertain. Germline values: CDR1 MNHEY, CDR2 SVGAGI. Trimming left V 4 bases short and J 0 bases short, with 7 bases between. The CDR3 runs to 15 residues. This CDR3 is CASSLKYSGANVLTF. DNA of the CDR3: TGTGCCAGCAGTTTGAAATACTCTGGGGCCAACGTCCTGACTTTC.

The V and J genes are TRBV28 and TRBJ1-2; D is undetermined. Per the germline V gene, CDR1 is MDHEN and CDR2 is SYDVKM. CDR3 length: 12 amino acids. V lost 2 bases and J lost 7, with 8 bases in between. DNA for the CDR3: TGTGCCAGCAGTTTAACCTTGTTTGGCTACACCTTC. Amino acid sequence: CASSLTLFGYTF.

The gene calls are TRBV6-1 and TRBJ2-1, with D maybe TRBD1 (5 bases). Looked up from germline, CDR1 is MNHNS and CDR2 is SASEGT. This CDR3 comprises 16 residues. Deletions cut 3 bases from V and 3 bases from J, with 15 bases between. The CDR3 reads CASSENVVGLYNEQFF. In DNA, the CDR3 is TGTGCCAGCAGTGAGAATGTGGTGGGGCTCTACAATGAGCAGTTCTTC.

The chain uses TRBV6-1 and TRBJ2-5; 8 positions agree with TRBD1. Looked up from germline, CDR1 is MNHNS and CDR2 is SASEGT. V was clipped by 6 bases and J by 3 bases; unmatched bases: 9. The CDR3 spans 15 residues. In DNA form, the CDR3 reads TGTGCCAGCAGACCCGCGGGACAGGCTAAAGAGACCCAGTACTTC. Its translation: CASRPAGQAKETQYF.

The V and J genes are TRBV29-1 and TRBJ2-7; D not resolved. CDR3 size: 12 residues. CDR1 is SQVTM, CDR2 ANQGSEA, per germline. V was cut by 1 base and J by 2 bases, with 6 bases left in between. CDR3 DNA: TGCAGCGTTGAAGCGACCGCCTACGAGCAGTACTTC. Translating it yields CSVEATAYEQYF.

The chain has TRBV7-7 and TRBJ2-1, with D possibly TRBD2 on 6 matching bases. The CDR3 is 14 amino acids. V dropped 5 bases and J dropped 5 bases, with 13 bases sitting between them. CDR1 is SSHAT, CDR2 FNYEAQ, per germline (reference sequence). This CDR3 reads CASSIASADNEQFF. The CDR3 DNA sequence: TGTGCCAGCAGCATCGCTAGCGCCGACAATGAGCAGTTCTTC.

The chain uses TRBV7-2 and TRBJ2-1; TRBD1 matches 10 bases. With 5 bases clipped from V and 8 bases from J, the junction kept 12 bases outside the gene matches. CDR3 length equals 16 residues. Germline loops: CDR1 SGHTA, CDR2 FQGNSA. The CDR3 sequence: CASSQRWTGGFDEQFF. The CDR3 region has the DNA TGTGCCAGCAGCCAGCGGTGGACAGGGGGTTTCGATGAGCAGTTCTTC.

CDR3: CASSLTGEPRNEQFF. The CDR3 region has the DNA TGCGCCAGCAGCTTGACGGGGGAGCCTCGCAATGAGCAGTTCTTC. The chain has TRBV5-1 and TRBJ2-1; a weak D match, TRBD2 (6 bases). V was pared by 1 base and J by 6 bases, with 14 bases between. The CDR3 runs to 15 residues. Germline assignment: CDR1 SGHRS and CDR2 YFSETQ.

CDR3 region: CASSLSPSQTGLTGELFF. As DNA, the CDR3 is TGTGCCAGCAGTTTATCGCCGTCTCAGACAGGGTTAACCGGGGAGCTGTTTTTT. V and J are TRBV27 and TRBJ2-2, with TRBD1 matching over 7 bases. CDR1 is MNHEY and CDR2 is SMNVEV in the germline V gene (reference sequence). V was clipped by 0 bases and J by 5 bases; unmatched bases: 12. This CDR3 is 18 amino acids long.

The genes are TRBV2 and TRBJ2-7; 8 nucleotides agree with TRBD1. V trimming: 5 bases; J trimming: 6 bases; junction bases outside the gene matches: 12. Germline loops: CDR1 SNHLY, CDR2 FYNNEI. This CDR3 is built from 15 residues. The CDR3 is CASSPLSGQGLEQYF. The DNA of the CDR3 is TGTGCCAGCAGTCCTCTCTCAGGACAGGGCCTCGAGCAGTACTTC.

The chain couples TRBV4-2 to TRBJ2-1; 8 positions match TRBD2. Germline V gene data show CDR1 as LGHNA and CDR2 as YNFKEQ. This CDR3 has 18 amino acids. Losses at the gene ends were 3 bases for V and 1 base for J; bases not matched to a gene: 11. The CDR3 region has the DNA TGTGCCAGCAGCCAGCGAACTAGCGGAGCCGTTTCCTACAATGAGCAGTTCTTC. It codes for CASSQRTSGAVSYNEQFF.

The J gene is TRBJ1-1, the V gene TRBV7-8, with D perhaps TRBD1 (6 bases). The germline V gene has CDR1 SGHVS and CDR2 FQNEAQ. The CDR3 totals 14 residues. The germline V and J ends were trimmed by 5 bases and 4 bases, with 14 bases remaining between them. CDR3 DNA: TGTGCCAGCAGCCACCTTACACAGGGCACTGAAGCTTTCTTT. This gives the protein CASSHLTQGTEAFF.

The CDR3 coding sequence is TGTGCCAGCTCACAGGACAACACAGATACGCAGTATTTT. This gives the protein CASSQDNTDTQYF. The chain couples TRBV18 to TRBJ2-3; D perhaps matches TRBD1 (5 bases). V was cut by 4 bases and J by 2 bases, with 7 bases left in between. The CDR3 length is 13 residues. Looked up from germline, CDR1 is KGHSH and CDR2 is LQKENI.

Only one count was recorded for this clone. The chain has TRBV28 and TRBJ2-5, with D perhaps matching TRBD1 (5 bases). The germline CDR1 and CDR2 sequences are MDHEN and SYDVKM. The ends were cut back, 3 bases at V and 4 bases at J, with 9 bases in the middle. This CDR3 comprises 13 residues. CDR3 nucleotides: TGTGCCAGCAGTTTCCAGGGTTCAGAGACCCAGTACTTC. Its protein is CASSFQGSETQYF.

CDR3 loop: CASSRTTSGYNEQFF. The CDR3 DNA follows: TGTGCCAGCAGCCGCACGACTAGCGGCTACAATGAGCAGTTCTTC. The rearrangement joins TRBV5-8 to TRBJ2-1, with 9 bases aligning to TRBD2. The CDR3 is 15 residues long. CDR1 and CDR2 (germline): SGHTS, YDEGEE. Germline trimming cut 4 bases from V and 3 bases from J; bases unmatched to any gene: 5. The whole variable domain, remainder taken from reference TRBV5-8 and TRBJ2-1, is EAGVTQSPTHLIKTRGQQATLRCSPISGHTSVYWYQQALGLGLQFLLWYDEGEERNRGNFPPRFSGRQFPNYSSELNVNALELEDSALYLCASSRTTSGYNEQFFGPGTRLTVL.

In DNA form, the CDR3 reads TGCGCCAGCAGAGACCCCACAGATACGCAGTATTTT. Residues: CASRDPTDTQYF. This rearrangement joins TRBV5-1 to TRBJ2-3; D is unresolved. This CDR3 comprises 12 residues. Between the trimmed V and J ends, which lost 5 bases and 2 bases, there was a span of 6 bases. Per the germline V gene, CDR1 is SGHRS and CDR2 is YFSETQ.

This chain uses TRBV11-2 with TRBJ2-5, with D uncertain. Germline CDR1 and CDR2: SGHAT and FQNNGV. V lost 5 bases to trimming and J lost 5 bases, with 18 bases between them. CDR3 length equals 15 residues. CDR3 in amino acids: CASSPRGPARETQYF. As DNA, the CDR3 is TGTGCCAGCAGCCCAAGAGGACCTGCTCGGGAGACCCAGTACTTC.

V usage is TRBV18 and J usage is TRBJ2-7; TRBD2 matches 9 bases. Germline V gene sequence: CDR1 KGHSH, CDR2 LQKENI. Trimming removed 2 bases from V and 5 bases from J; junction bases left unmatched: 4. The CDR3 contains 14 residues. The CDR3 loop is CASSPSASGNEQYF. For the CDR3, the DNA is TGTGCCAGCTCACCATCTGCTAGCGGGAACGAGCAGTACTTC.